Below are 24 T cell receptor beta chains sequenced from a single sample in a study of T-cell memory formation after mild COVID-19. TCRdb recomputed calls from the 5' RACE reads with MiXCR, one row per CDR3 protein. The sample contains almost 550,000 distinct CDR3 sequences, roughly 22% of which appear only once. The source material was PBMCs or a T cell subset sorted from them (not recorded which). The receptors were sampled from an adult woman who had mild COVID-19 (a few samples of this study predate the infection). Cell type and time point are not known.

This clonotype was seen ten or more times. Written as DNA, the CDR3 is TGTGCCAGTAACCGGGACCTTCCAACCCAGTACTTC. Translating it yields CASNRDLPTQYF. The chain couples TRBV7-9 to TRBJ2-5; perhaps D is TRBD1 or TRBD2 (5 bases each). This CDR3 contains 12 residues. The V gene's germline CDR1 is SEHNR and CDR2 FQNEAQ (reference sequence). V shed 9 bases and J shed 8 bases, with 16 bases lying between them.

V gene TRBV12-3 or TRBV12-4 combines with J gene TRBJ1-2, with 7 bases lining up with TRBD1. Germline trimming cut 4 bases from V and 7 bases from J; bases unmatched to any gene: 6. This CDR3 region has 13 residues. The CDR3 sequence: CASSYDREGGYTF. CDR3 in DNA: TGTGCCAGCAGTTACGACAGGGAGGGTGGCTACACCTTC.

The chain employs TRBV3-1 and TRBJ1-1, with unresolved D. CDR3 length: 17 amino acids. Germline V gene sequence: CDR1 LGHDT, CDR2 YNNKEL (reference sequence). V gave up 2 bases and J gave up 2 bases, with 18 bases separating them. Written as DNA, the CDR3 is TGTGCCAGCAGCCAACGTGTAGGAGGGATCGTAAACACTGAAGCTTTCTTT. Translated: CASSQRVGGIVNTEAFF.

The sample holds many counts of this clonotype. The chain carries TRBV12-3 or TRBV12-4 and TRBJ2-2; 7 bases are a match to TRBD2. After removal of 1 base from V and 4 bases from J, the junction contained 3 bases not matched to a gene. This CDR3 comprises 15 residues. The DNA for the CDR3 is TGTGCCAGCAGTTTAGGGGAGGGGAGCACCGGGGAGCTGTTTTTT. Its protein is CASSLGEGSTGELFF.

The rearrangement links TRBV5-4 to TRBJ2-1, with TRBD2 identical over 10 bases. The CDR3 is 15 residues long. V lost 5 bases and J lost 5; bases outside the gene matches: 7. Germline V gives CDR1 SGHNT, CDR2 YYREEE (reference sequence). The CDR3: CASSPTGTSDNEQFF. Here the CDR3 DNA reads TGTGCCAGCAGTCCCACCGGGACTAGCGACAATGAGCAGTTCTTC.

This clonotype was recorded at least ten times. The chain couples TRBV12-3 or TRBV12-4 to TRBJ2-7; tentative D call: TRBD2 (5 bases). Trimming stripped 4 bases from V and 4 bases from J, with 11 bases between. The CDR3 spans 13 residues. The CDR3 coding sequence is TGTGCCAGCAGTTCACTAGTGGGGTACGAGCAGTACTTC. Translated, it gives CASSSLVGYEQYF.

This clonotype was counted once. J is TRBJ2-5 and V is TRBV2; TRBD1 is a possible D gene (5 bases). Germline CDR1 SNHLY, CDR2 FYNNEI. The CDR3 extends over 12 amino acids. V lost 7 bases, J lost 5 bases, and 11 bases lay in between. CDR3 nucleotide sequence: TGTGCCAGCACGCTAAAGGGGGAGACCCAGTACTTC. This codes for CASTLKGETQYF.

The chain joins TRBV5-8 to TRBJ2-7; TRBD1 matches at 10 bases. The CDR3 is made up of 14 amino acids. Looked up from germline, CDR1 is SGHTS and CDR2 is YDEGEE. Trimming cost V 4 bases and J 4 bases; bases outside gene matches: 5. DNA of the CDR3: TGTGCCAGCAGCCGACAGGGGGCCGTGTACGAGCAGTACTTC. Translation: CASSRQGAVYEQYF.

The chain employs TRBV12-3 or TRBV12-4 and TRBJ2-1, with 10 bases lining up with TRBD2. The CDR3 is made up of 16 amino acids. With V trimmed by 5 bases and J by 0 bases, 4 bases remained unmatched. Here the CDR3 reads CASSTPSGSSYNEQFF. The CDR3 nucleotides read TGTGCCAGCAGTACCCCTAGCGGGAGCTCCTACAATGAGCAGTTCTTC.

V is TRBV7-9 and J is TRBJ2-7; the D is unclear. V lost 6 bases to trimming and J lost 4 bases, with 19 bases between them. CDR3 size: 15 residues. In germline, CDR1 is SEHNR, CDR2 FQNEAQ (reference sequence). The CDR3 loop reads CASSYSLGRSYEQYF. The CDR3 nucleotides are TGTGCCAGCAGTTACAGCCTAGGGCGGAGTTACGAGCAGTACTTC.

The chain employs TRBV5-5 and TRBJ1-1, with no clear D. Trimming shortened V by 0 bases and J by 4 bases, and 13 bases separated the two germline ends. The CDR3 length is 15 residues. The germline V gene encodes CDR1 SGHKS and CDR2 YYEKEE (reference sequence). The DNA of the CDR3 is TGTGCCAGCAGCTTGGGGTTTACCTTGGGCACTGAAGCTTTCTTT. Translation gives CASSLGFTLGTEAFF.

This chain links TRBV5-5 with TRBJ2-1; D possibly corresponds to TRBD2 (5 bases). With 6 bases removed from V and 9 bases from J, the gap between germline ends came to 22 bases. Germline V gene data show CDR1 as SGHKS and CDR2 as YYEKEE (reference sequence). The length of the CDR3 is 15 residues. As DNA, the CDR3 is TGTGCCAGCATCCCCGGGCTAGCCCAACTGGGTGAGCAGTTCTTC. Translated, it gives CASIPGLAQLGEQFF. The variable domain in full, completed from reference TRBV5-5 and TRBJ2-1, reads DAGVTQSPTHLIKTRGQQVTLRCSPISGHKSVSWYQQVLGQGPQFIFQYYEKEERGRGNFPDRFSARQFPNYSSELNVNALLLGDSALYLCASIPGLAQLGEQFFGPGTRLTVL.

The rearrangement links TRBV12-3 or TRBV12-4 to TRBJ1-1; D possibly corresponds to TRBD1 (5 bases). The CDR3 contains 15 residues. V lost 8 bases and J 2 bases, leaving 18 bases between the germline ends. CDR3 residues: CASHPAKGYNTEAFF. CDR3 sequence (DNA): TGTGCCAGCCACCCCGCCAAGGGGTATAACACTGAAGCTTTCTTT.

A few counts support this clonotype. The rearrangement links TRBV5-1 to TRBJ2-3, with 9 nucleotides matching TRBD1. The CDR3 extends over 16 amino acids. The ends lost 1 base at V and 4 bases at J; junction bases unmatched: 7. CDR1 is SGHRS, CDR2 YFSETQ, per germline. CDR3 in DNA: TGCGCCAGCAGCTTGAAACAGGGGGCCTGGGCAGATACGCAGTATTTT. Amino acid sequence: CASSLKQGAWADTQYF.

CDR3 DNA sequence: TGTGCCATCACAGGGGAATTGAACACCGGGGAGCTGTTTTTT. Amino acid sequence: CAITGELNTGELFF. The rearrangement links TRBV10-3 to TRBJ2-2, with D perhaps matching TRBD1 (6 bases). Per germline, CDR1 ENHRY and CDR2 SYGVKD. V lost 7 bases and J lost 1, with 10 bases in between. The CDR3 has 14 amino acids.

The CDR3 region is CASSPPDGSYNEQFF. The CDR3 coding sequence is TGTGCCAGCAGCCCCCCGGACGGATCCTACAATGAGCAGTTCTTC. The rearrangement links TRBV7-9 to TRBJ2-1; D is uncertain. This CDR3 is 15 amino acids long. V gave up 5 bases and J gave up 1 base, with 12 bases separating them. Germline V CDR1 and CDR2: SEHNR, FQNEAQ (reference sequence).

The chain uses TRBV7-2 and TRBJ2-3; D may correspond to TRBD1 or TRBD2 (5 bases each). The germline CDR1 and CDR2 sequences are SGHTA and FQGNSA. The CDR3 runs to 13 residues. V was cut by 4 bases and J by 1 base, with 6 bases left in between. CDR3 sequence (DNA): TGTGCCAGCAGCTGGGACGGCACAGATACGCAGTATTTT. Its protein is CASSWDGTDTQYF.

The table lists this clonotype with a few counts. This chain joins TRBV4-3 and TRBJ2-5; D ambiguous. The CDR3 has 21 residues. Germline V lookup: CDR1 LGHNA, CDR2 YSLEER. The germline V and J ends were trimmed by 1 base and 5 bases, with 32 bases remaining between them. The CDR3 DNA is TGCGCCAGCAGCCAAGTTTTAGGTGGGTCGGGTACTCAGACGACCCGGGAGACCCAGTACTTC. Translation gives CASSQVLGGSGTQTTRETQYF.

The rearrangement joins TRBV18 to TRBJ2-5; D remains unclear. This CDR3 has 14 residues. Trimming removed 3 bases at V and 1 base at J, with 9 bases between. Germline-derived CDR1 and CDR2 are KGHSH and LQKENI. The CDR3 region has the DNA TGTGCCAGCTCACCTGTAAGGTCCCAAGAGACCCAGTACTTC. Its translation: CASSPVRSQETQYF.

CDR3 coding DNA: TGTGCCAGCAGCGTAGGCCAGGAGTGGGGGCTTGGCTACACCTTC. Its protein is CASSVGQEWGLGYTF. The chain combines TRBV9 with TRBJ1-2, with D possibly being TRBD1 (6 bases). CDR3 length: 15 amino acids. Germline lookup yields CDR1 SGDLS and CDR2 YYNGEE. Trimming removed 0 bases from V and 7 bases from J, with 16 bases in between. The full variable domain, in which reference TRBV9 and TRBJ1-2 provide the parts outside the CDR3, is DSGVTQTPKHLITATGQRVTLRCSPRSGDLSVYWYQQSLDQGLQFLIQYYNGEERAKGNILERFSAQQFPDLHSELNLSSLELGDSALYFCASSVGQEWGLGYTFGSGTRLTVV.

The chain is built from TRBV4-3 and TRBJ2-3; no reliable D call. The CDR3 is made up of 14 amino acids. Germline CDR1 reads LGHNA; CDR2 reads YSLEER. Deletions cut 1 base from V and 0 bases from J, with 5 bases between. For the CDR3, the DNA is TGCGCCAGCAGCCAAGGAATTAGCACAGATACGCAGTATTTT. Residues: CASSQGISTDTQYF.

In this sample, this clonotype turned up a few times. The chain has TRBV6-5 and TRBJ2-2, with 8 bases matching TRBD1. This CDR3 region has 15 residues. Germline trimming cut 4 bases from V and 3 bases from J; bases unmatched to any gene: 4. Germline V lookup: CDR1 MNHEY, CDR2 SVGAGI. The CDR3 bases are TGTGCCAGCAGTTGGGGGACAGGAGACACCGGGGAGCTGTTTTTT. The encoded protein is CASSWGTGDTGELFF.

The chain combines TRBV30 with TRBJ1-1; no reliable D call. V lost 1 base to trimming and J lost 10 bases, with 10 bases between them. The germline V gene encodes CDR1 GTSNPN and CDR2 SVGIG (reference sequence). This CDR3 comprises 11 residues. The chain's CDR3 is CAWSAGGGAFF. DNA for the CDR3: TGTGCCTGGAGTGCGGGAGGTGGAGCTTTCTTT.

The gene calls are TRBV20-1 and TRBJ2-2; D call uncertain. Per germline, CDR1 DFQATT and CDR2 SNEGSKA (reference sequence). The CDR3 spans 17 residues. Trimming pared 0 bases from V and 4 bases from J, leaving 18 bases between. Written as DNA, the CDR3 is TGCAGTGCTAGAGACATTAGGAAGGGAACGGGCACCGGGGAGCTGTTTTTT. Amino acids: CSARDIRKGTGTGELFF.